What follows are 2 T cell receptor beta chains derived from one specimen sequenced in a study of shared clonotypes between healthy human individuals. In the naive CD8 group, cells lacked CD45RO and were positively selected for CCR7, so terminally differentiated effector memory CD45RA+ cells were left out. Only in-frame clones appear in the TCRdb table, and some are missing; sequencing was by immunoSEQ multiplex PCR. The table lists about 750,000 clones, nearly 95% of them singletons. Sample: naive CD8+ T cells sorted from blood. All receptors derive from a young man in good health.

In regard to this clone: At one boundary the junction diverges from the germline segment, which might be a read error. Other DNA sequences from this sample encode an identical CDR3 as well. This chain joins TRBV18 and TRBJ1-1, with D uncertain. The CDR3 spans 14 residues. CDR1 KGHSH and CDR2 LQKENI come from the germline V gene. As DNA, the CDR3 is TGCGCCAGCTCACCACCGGCAATGAACACTGAAGCTTTCTTT. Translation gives CASSPPAMNTEAFF.

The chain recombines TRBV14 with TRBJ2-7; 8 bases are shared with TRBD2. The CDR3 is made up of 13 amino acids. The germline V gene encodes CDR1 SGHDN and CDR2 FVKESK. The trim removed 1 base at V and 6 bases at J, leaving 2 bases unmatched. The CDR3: CASSQASGREQYF. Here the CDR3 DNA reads TGTGCCAGCAGCCAAGCTAGCGGGCGCGAGCAGTACTTC.